The clone carrying this T cell receptor beta chain occurred once. Its antigen is as yet unknown. This sample is drawn from a study of cytomegalovirus exposure and HLA in healthy donors. Study details: Of the donors genotyped, about 410 in all, 65% to 90% fell in the Caucasian-associated ancestry cluster. Broader study findings: The study labeled 180 or so TCR beta chains cytomegalovirus-associated. Analyses of presence/absence relied on an assumption of roughly uniform sequencing depth across donors. Most of the CMV-associated TCR beta chains (in a later analysis) appeared to be HLA-restricted.

Primers included in the PCR were 60 Vbeta and 13 Jbeta primers. Profiled with immunoSEQ multiplex PCR; TCRdb holds only in-frame clones, not every one. The data hold under 150,000 clones, with approximately 80% observed a single time. After removal of 0 bases from V and 2 bases from J, the junction contained 5 bases not matched to a gene. This CDR3 has 17 residues. Per the germline V gene, CDR1 is SGHTA and CDR2 is FQGNSA. The sequence derives from a male donor in good health and CMV-seronegative. Sequencing was done on a sample of PBMCs. This sequence joins TRBV7-2 and TRBJ2-7; the match to TRBD2 covers 12 bases. CDR3 sequence reads: CASSLARTSGVAYEQYF. CDR3 DNA sequence: TGTGCCAGCAGCTTAGCTAGGACTAGCGGGGTTGCCTACGAGCAGTACTTC.